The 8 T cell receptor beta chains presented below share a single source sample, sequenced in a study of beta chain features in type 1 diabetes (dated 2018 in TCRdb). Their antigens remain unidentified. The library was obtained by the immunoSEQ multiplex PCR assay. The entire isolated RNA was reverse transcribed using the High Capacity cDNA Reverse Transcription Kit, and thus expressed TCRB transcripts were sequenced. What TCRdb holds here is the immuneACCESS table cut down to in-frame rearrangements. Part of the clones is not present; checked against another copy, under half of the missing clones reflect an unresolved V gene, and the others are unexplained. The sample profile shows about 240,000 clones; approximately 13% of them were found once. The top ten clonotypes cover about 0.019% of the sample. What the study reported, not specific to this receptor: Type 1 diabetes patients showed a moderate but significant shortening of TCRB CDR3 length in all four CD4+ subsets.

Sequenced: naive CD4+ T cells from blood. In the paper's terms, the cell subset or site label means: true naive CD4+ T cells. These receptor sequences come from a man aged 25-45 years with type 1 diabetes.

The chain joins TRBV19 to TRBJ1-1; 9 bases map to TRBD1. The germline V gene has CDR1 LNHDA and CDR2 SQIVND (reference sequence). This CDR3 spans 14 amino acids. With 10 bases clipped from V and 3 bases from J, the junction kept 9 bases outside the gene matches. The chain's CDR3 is CATLPGQGYTEAFF. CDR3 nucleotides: TGTGCCACCCTTCCGGGACAGGGTTACACTGAAGCTTTCTTT.

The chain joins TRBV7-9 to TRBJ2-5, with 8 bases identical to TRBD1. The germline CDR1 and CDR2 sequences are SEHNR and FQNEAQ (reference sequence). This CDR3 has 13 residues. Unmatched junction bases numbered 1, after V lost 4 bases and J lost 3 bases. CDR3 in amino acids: CASSSQGEETQYF. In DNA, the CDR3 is TGTGCCAGCAGCTCACAGGGGGAAGAGACCCAGTACTTC. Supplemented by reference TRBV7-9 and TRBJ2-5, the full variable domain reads DTGVSQNPRHKITKRGQNVTFRCDPISEHNRLYWYRQTLGQGPEFLTYFQNEAQLEKSRLLSDRFSAERPKGSFSTLEIQRTEQGDSAMYLCASSSQGEETQYFGPGTRLLVL.

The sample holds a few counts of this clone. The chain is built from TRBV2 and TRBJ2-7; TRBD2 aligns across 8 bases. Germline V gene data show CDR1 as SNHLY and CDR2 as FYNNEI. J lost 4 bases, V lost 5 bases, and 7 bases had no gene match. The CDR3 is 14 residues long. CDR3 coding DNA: TGTGCCAGCAGTCTAAAGCGGGAGTGGTACGAGCAGTACTTC. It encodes CASSLKREWYEQYF.

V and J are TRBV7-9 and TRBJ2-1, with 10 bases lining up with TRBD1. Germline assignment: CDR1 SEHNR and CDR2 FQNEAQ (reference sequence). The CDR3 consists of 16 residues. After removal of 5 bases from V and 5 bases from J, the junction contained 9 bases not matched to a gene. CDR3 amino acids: CASSRQGAGLHNEQFF. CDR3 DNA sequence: TGTGCCAGCAGCCGACAGGGGGCTGGACTGCACAATGAGCAGTTCTTC.

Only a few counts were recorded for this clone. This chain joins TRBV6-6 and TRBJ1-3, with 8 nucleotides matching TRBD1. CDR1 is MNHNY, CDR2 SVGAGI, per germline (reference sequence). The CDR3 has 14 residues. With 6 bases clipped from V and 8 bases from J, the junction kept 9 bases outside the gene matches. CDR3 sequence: CASRETGVTDTIYF. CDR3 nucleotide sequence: TGTGCCAGCAGAGAGACAGGGGTGACGGACACCATATATTTT.

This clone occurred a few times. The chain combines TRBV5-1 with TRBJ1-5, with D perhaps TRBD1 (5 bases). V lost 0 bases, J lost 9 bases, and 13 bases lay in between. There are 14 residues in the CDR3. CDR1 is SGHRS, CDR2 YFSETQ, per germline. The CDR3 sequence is CASSLEGVEGPQHF. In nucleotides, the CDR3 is TGCGCCAGCAGCTTGGAAGGGGTGGAGGGGCCCCAGCATTTT.

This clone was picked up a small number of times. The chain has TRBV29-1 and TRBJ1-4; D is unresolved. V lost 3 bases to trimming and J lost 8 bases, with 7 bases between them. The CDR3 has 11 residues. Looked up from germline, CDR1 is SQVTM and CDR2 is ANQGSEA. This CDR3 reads CSVEGTEKLFF. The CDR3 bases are TGCAGCGTTGAGGGCACCGAAAAACTGTTTTTT.

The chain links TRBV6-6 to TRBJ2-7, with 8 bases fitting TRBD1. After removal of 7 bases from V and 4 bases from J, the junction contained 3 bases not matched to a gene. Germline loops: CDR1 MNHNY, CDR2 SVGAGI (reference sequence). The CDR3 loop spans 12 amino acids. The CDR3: CASKDRVYEQYF. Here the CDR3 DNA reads TGTGCCAGCAAGGACAGGGTGTACGAGCAGTACTTC.